A selection of T cell receptor beta chains follows, all from one sample in a study of blood T cell repertoires in COVID-19. Clones were read by immunoSEQ multiplex PCR, and TCRdb kept only the in-frame ones, dropping some. The sample has over 200,000 clones; 70% to 90% are singletons. Sequenced: peripheral blood. The source of these receptors is a woman between 25 and 40 years old who had recovered from COVID-19. Each CDR3 is given with its conserved first and last residue. The order of the fields is V gene, D gene, J gene, clone size, CDR3 length, CDR3 DNA, CDR3 protein. D genes are given only for firm matches. Part of the rows lack a size; the others show once, few, many or a class for expanded clones.

TRBV28	.	TRBJ1-6	.	18	TGTGCCAGCACCACGGGGGGGTTGCGTAGTTCCTATAATTCACCCCTCCACTTT	CASTTGGLRSSYNSPLHF
TRBV19	TRBD1	TRBJ1-1	.	15	TGTGCCACGAAGGCGGGAGGGGGCAGTCACACTGAAGCTTTCTTT	CATKAGGGSHTEAFF
TRBV3-1/TRBV3-2	.	TRBJ2-2	.	15	TGTGCCAGCAGCCGGCCATGGGGGCCCACCGGGGAGCTGTTTTTT	CASSRPWGPTGELFF
TRBV6-6	.	TRBJ2-7	.	14	TGTGCCACGAACCACAATCCGATTGACAGCGAGCAGTACTTC	CATNHNPIDSEQYF
TRBV30	.	TRBJ2-4	.	13	TGTGCCTGGGAGTCCCCATCCAGGGGCCCTAGGAACTTC	CAWESPSRGPRNF
TRBV20-1	TRBD1	TRBJ1-1	.	11	TGCAGTGCTGGGACAGCCTTTGAAGCTTTCTTT	CSAGTAFEAFF
TRBV4-1	.	TRBJ1-1	.	15	TGCGCCAGCAGCCAACCGGGAAAGTTGGACACTGAAGCTTTCTTT	CASSQPGKLDTEAFF
TRBV2	.	TRBJ1-1	.	13	TGTGCCACCAAGACAGCTATGAACACTGAAGCTTTCTTT	CATKTAMNTEAFF
TRBV7-2	TRBD1	TRBJ1-1	.	14	TGTGCCAGCAGCCCCGACAGGGGGTATAGGGGAGCTTTCTTT	CASSPDRGYRGAFF
TRBV13	.	TRBJ1-2	.	14	TGTGCCAGCAGCTCTGACAGGACTAACTATGGCTACACCTTC	CASSSDRTNYGYTF
TRBV2	.	TRBJ1-5	once	14	TGTGCCAGCAGTGAAGCCGGGTTCAATCAGCCCCAGCATTTT	CASSEAGFNQPQHF
TRBV6-5	.	TRBJ1-2	.	14	TGTGCCAGCAGTTACTCGACCCAAGAGGATGGCTACACCTTC	CASSYSTQEDGYTF
TRBV3-1/TRBV3-2	.	TRBJ1-4	.	15	TGTGCCAGCAGCCAAGGTTTAGCAACTAATGAAAAACTGTTTTTT	CASSQGLATNEKLFF
TRBV5-6	.	TRBJ2-7	.	13	TGTGCCAGCAGCTTGGCAGGTTCCTACGAGCAGTACTTC	CASSLAGSYEQYF
TRBV10-1	TRBD1	TRBJ2-2	.	17	TGCGCCAGCAGTGGGACAGGGGGCGCGAGTGTAACCGGGGAGCTGTTTTTT	CASSGTGGASVTGELFF
TRBV7-3	.	TRBJ2-2	few	16	TGTGCCAGCAGCTTAACGAGTTCTGCGGGGCCCGGGGAGCTGTTTTTT	CASSLTSSAGPGELFF
TRBV6-1	TRBD1	TRBJ1-3	.	18	TGTGCCAGCAGTGAAGCGCTATGGACAGGGGGTACAGGAAACACCATATATTTT	CASSEALWTGGTGNTIYF
TRBV30	.	TRBJ1-5	few	16	TGTGCCTGGAGTGGTGAGGGGGGGTTCCGCAATCAGCCCCAGCATTTT	CAWSGEGGFRNQPQHF
TRBV11-2	.	TRBJ2-3	.	16	TGTGCCAGCAGGGGGAGGGGGTTAAGCCCCACAGATACGCAGTATTTT	CASRGRGLSPTDTQYF
TRBV6-5	.	TRBJ2-7	.	14	TGTGCCAGCAGCAACAGGGCCGGAAAGTACGAGCAGTACTTC	CASSNRAGKYEQYF
TRBV19	TRBD2	TRBJ2-5	once	16	TGTGCCAGTAGTATCCTAGCGGGGGGGCACGGAGAGACCCAGTACTTC	CASSILAGGHGETQYF
TRBV2	TRBD1	TRBJ1-2	.	14	TGTGCCAGCAGTGAGGGCTACAGGGGGCTTGGCTACACCTTC	CASSEGYRGLGYTF
TRBV5-1	.	TRBJ2-7	.	12	TGCGCCAGCAGCTTGGTCCAGGGCGAGCAGTACTTC	CASSLVQGEQYF
TRBV9	.	TRBJ1-5	.	15	TGTGCCAGCAGCGTAGATGGGGAGGATCATCAGCCCCAGCATTTT	CASSVDGEDHQPQHF
TRBV7-2	.	TRBJ2-2	.	14	TGTGCCAGCCGGTCGGGGGGCTTCACCGGGGAGCTGTTTTTT	CASRSGGFTGELFF
TRBV28	.	TRBJ1-6	.	12	TGTGCCAGCGGAGGGTCAAATTCACCCCTCCACTTT	CASGGSNSPLHF
TRBV9	TRBD1	TRBJ2-3	.	15	TGTGCCAGCAGCGGTGGGACAGGGGGTGTAGATACGCAGTATTTT	CASSGGTGGVDTQYF